This T cell receptor beta chain was sequenced for a study of shared clonotypes between healthy human individuals (TCRdb year 2020). About the full investigation: The cohort included three men and two women between 18 and 49 years of age. Different laboratories and diverse techniques were used to prepare libraries and sequence TCR repertoires, to increase sequencing depth and limit assay-specific biases. To estimate repertoire size and how much clonotype sharing occurs between individuals, the study deeply sequenced the blood TCR repertoires of a handful of healthy adults. Per donor, three plates each were used for CD4 naive and CD4 memory, two for CD8 naive, and one for CD8 memory. Each donor's leukapheresis produced roughly between roughly 0.85 and 9.5 billion PBMCs. Beyond this particular receptor, the publication reports: The small number of donors limited the genetic and exposure-history diversity represented. Clonotypes shared by all four sorted-subset donors showed higher generation probabilities than non-shared clonotypes. Sampling was restricted to blood, and TCR repertoires in tissue are likely to differ from TCR repertoires in blood. Incomplete sequencing was indicated by rarefaction of sorted-subset datasets, despite the large sequencing depth. Naive subsets generally had larger estimated clonotype richness than memory subsets did. Pairwise subsampling indicated that sequencing depth was expected to affect the degree of clonotype sharing among donors. About 5% of naive CD4, approximately 3.7% of naive CD8, approximately 2% of memory CD4, and 0.35% to 0.5% of memory CD8 clonotypes were shared across several donors.

Using the deep immunoSEQ assay, TCR CDR3 regions were amplified from genomic DNA by multiplex PCR. For each cell subset, the extracted genomic DNA was distributed evenly across all wells of several immunoSEQ 96-well plates, and each plate served as one replicate. For sorted subsets, roughly 200 ng of genomic DNA, equivalent to 25,000 to 35,000 T cell genomes, went into each replicate PCR. Purified libraries were quantified with a Qubit 3.0 fluorometer, sized on a Bioanalyzer 2100, and re-quantified with the KAPA Library Quantification kit. Every immunoSEQ 96-well plate was sequenced on a dedicated single-read 150-cycle Illumina NextSeq 550 flow cell. As for the original processing: Because the immunoSEQ output held only junctional sequences and lacked quality scores, the filtering could not match the filtering applied to full-length reads. To assign V/J genes and CDR3, sequences were annotated using PyIR, a Python wrapper for IgBLAST v1.9, with IMGT germline references. Reads were removed for weak V/J assignments (E-value above 1e-6), missing CDR3, stop codons, out-of-frame junctions, or ambiguous translated residues. V3J clonotypes were defined as sequences sharing the same inferred V gene, J gene, and CDR3 amino acid sequence. To compute the percentage overlap between repertoires, the number of shared unique clonotypes was divided by the size of the smaller repertoire. Three approaches were used to assess repertoire richness: RTK rarefaction, the Chao1 estimator, and Recon v2.1 estimates of unobserved clonotypes. For all TCRbeta clonotypes obtained by the gDNA method from a handful of donors, generation probabilities were computed with OLGA. The source is immuneACCESS, and TCRdb retained only in-frame sequences with V and J called. Part of the clones is not carried over; for the studies checked, unresolved V genes explain less than half of this, and the remainder is unexplained. V, J and clone size are those of that table, while D and trimming were read from the DNA. For this sample there are around 1.9 million clones; 93% appear just once. About 1.6% of the sample is in the top ten clones.

With regard to this clone: Its antigen is unknown. No much larger clonotype is one base removed from it; base qualities were not supplied.

CD8 naive samples consisted of CD45RO-negative cells that were positively selected for CCR7, yielding a CD45RA+CCR7+ population without TemRA cells. Healthy HIV-negative adults with no recently reported acute infections or vaccinations were included as donors. Only Caucasian adults living in Nashville, Tennessee, USA were represented among the donors. After blood collection by leukapheresis, PBMCs were isolated using Ficoll-Histopaque density gradient centrifugation and then cryopreserved in the vapor phase of liquid nitrogen. Purity and quantity of every magnetically sorted T cell population were checked by analytical flow cytometry. From each sorted fraction, genomic DNA was isolated and quantified by UV absorbance on a Nanodrop 2000c. The germline V gene specifies KGHSH as CDR1 and LQKENI as CDR2. From V the trimming removes 2 bases and from J it removes 4 bases, while the gene matches leave 7 bases of the junction unaccounted for. The CDR3 goes from the cysteine to the phenylalanine over 16 residues. Only the CDR3 region is kept as DNA, spanning 48 bases read in frame from base 1.

This chain is built from TRBV18 and TRBJ1-5, and TRBD1 matches 8 of the central bases. This TCR came from a man aged 18 to 29 in good health. Some clones in this sample may be carry-over from other donors' samples. Source material: naive CD8+ T cells from PBMCs. The cell subset or site label, read with the paper, signifies: CD45RA+CCR7+. The CDR3 protein: CASSPKGTGPNQPQHF. The DNA sequence is as follows: TGTGCCAGCTCACCAAAAGGGACAGGACCGAATCAGCCCCAGCATTTT.